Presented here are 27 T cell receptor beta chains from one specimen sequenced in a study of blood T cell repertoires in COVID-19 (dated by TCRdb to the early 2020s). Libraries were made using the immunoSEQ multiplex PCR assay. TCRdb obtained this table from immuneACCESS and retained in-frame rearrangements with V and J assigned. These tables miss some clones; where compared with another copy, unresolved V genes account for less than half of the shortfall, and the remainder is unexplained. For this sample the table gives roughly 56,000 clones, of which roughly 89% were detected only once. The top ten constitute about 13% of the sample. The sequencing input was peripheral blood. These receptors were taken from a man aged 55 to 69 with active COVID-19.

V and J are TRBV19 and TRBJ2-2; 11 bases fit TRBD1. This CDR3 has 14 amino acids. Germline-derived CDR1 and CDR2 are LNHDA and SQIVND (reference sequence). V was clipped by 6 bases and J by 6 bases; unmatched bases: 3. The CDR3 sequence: CASRRDRGAGELFF. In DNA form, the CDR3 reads TGTGCCAGTAGACGGGACAGGGGGGCCGGGGAGCTGTTTTTT.

CDR3 sequence (DNA): TGTGCCAGCAGCTTAGGCGGGAGAGGCACCGGGGAGCTGTTTTTT. It translates to CASSLGGRGTGELFF. The chain uses TRBV7-3 and TRBJ2-2; 7 bases map to TRBD2. Germline V gene lookup returns CDR1 SGHTA and CDR2 FQGTGA. The CDR3 runs 15 residues. The V and J ends lost 2 bases and 4 bases, in that order; junction bases with no gene match: 4.

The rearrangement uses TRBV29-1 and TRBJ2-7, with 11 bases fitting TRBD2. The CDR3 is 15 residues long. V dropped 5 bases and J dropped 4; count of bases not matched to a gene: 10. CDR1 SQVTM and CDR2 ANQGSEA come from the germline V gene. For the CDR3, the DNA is TGCAGCGTTTGGATACTAGCGGGAGTGTCATACGAGCAGTACTTC. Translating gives CSVWILAGVSYEQYF.

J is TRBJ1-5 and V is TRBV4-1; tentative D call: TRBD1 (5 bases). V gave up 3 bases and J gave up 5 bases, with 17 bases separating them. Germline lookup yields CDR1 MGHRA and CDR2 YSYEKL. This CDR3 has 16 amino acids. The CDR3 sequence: CASSHPKAGEDQPQHF. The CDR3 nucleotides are TGCGCCAGCAGCCATCCTAAGGCGGGGGAAGATCAGCCCCAGCATTTT.

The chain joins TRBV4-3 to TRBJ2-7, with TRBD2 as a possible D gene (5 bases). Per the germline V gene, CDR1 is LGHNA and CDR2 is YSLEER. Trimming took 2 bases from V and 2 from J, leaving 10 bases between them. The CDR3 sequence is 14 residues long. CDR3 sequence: CASSQTSGPYEQYF. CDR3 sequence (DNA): TGCGCCAGCAGCCAAACAAGCGGACCCTACGAGCAGTACTTC.

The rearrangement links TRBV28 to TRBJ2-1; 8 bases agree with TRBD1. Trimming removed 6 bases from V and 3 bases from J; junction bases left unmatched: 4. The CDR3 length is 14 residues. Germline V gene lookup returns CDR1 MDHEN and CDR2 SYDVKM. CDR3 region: CASSLDRGYNEQFF. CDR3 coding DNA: TGTGCCAGCAGCCTAGACAGGGGCTACAATGAGCAGTTCTTC.

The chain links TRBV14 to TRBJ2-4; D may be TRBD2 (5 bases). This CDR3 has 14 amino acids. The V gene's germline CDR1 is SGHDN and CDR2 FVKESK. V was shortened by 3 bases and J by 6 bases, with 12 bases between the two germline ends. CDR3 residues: CASSHRPGGNIQYF. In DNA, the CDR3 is TGTGCCAGCAGCCATCGACCCGGAGGAAACATTCAGTACTTC.

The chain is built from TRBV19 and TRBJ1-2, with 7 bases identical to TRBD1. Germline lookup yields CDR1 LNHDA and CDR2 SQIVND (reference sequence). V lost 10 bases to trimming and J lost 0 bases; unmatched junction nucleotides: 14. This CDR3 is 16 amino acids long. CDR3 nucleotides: TGTGCCACCGTATACCGGGACAGCGACGCTAACTATGGCTACACCTTC. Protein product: CATVYRDSDANYGYTF.

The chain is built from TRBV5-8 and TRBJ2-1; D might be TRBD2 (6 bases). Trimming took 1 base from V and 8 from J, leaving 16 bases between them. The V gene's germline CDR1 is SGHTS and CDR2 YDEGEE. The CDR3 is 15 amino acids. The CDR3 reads CASSLFQDYSDEQFF. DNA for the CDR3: TGTGCCAGCAGCTTGTTTCAGGACTACAGTGATGAGCAGTTCTTC.

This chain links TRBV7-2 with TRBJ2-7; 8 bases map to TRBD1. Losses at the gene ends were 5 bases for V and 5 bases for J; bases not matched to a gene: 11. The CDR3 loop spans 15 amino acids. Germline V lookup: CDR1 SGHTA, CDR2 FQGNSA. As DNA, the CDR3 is TGTGCCAGCAGCCCAGACAGGGGTCGAGTTGACGAGCAGTACTTC. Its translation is CASSPDRGRVDEQYF.

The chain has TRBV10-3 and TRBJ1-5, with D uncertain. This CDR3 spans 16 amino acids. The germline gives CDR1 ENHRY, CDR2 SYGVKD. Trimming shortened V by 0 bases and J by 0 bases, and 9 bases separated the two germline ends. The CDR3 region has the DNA TGTGCCATCAGTGAGTCGAGGGTCTATAGCAATCAGCCCCAGCATTTT. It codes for CAISESRVYSNQPQHF.

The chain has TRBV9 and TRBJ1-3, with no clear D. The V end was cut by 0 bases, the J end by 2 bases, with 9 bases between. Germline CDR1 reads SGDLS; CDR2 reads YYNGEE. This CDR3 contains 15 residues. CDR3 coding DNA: TGTGCCAGCAGCGTAGGCGGGGTTACTGGAAACACCATATATTTT. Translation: CASSVGGVTGNTIYF.

The CDR3 nucleotides read TGTGCCAGTAGTATAGGGACAGGAAACCCTAAAGAAGCTTTCTTT. Its translation: CASSIGTGNPKEAFF. The V gene is TRBV19, the J gene TRBJ1-1; 7 bases match TRBD1. J gave up 8 bases and V 1 base, and 10 bases lay outside the gene matches. The CDR3 runs to 15 residues. Germline V CDR1 and CDR2: LNHDA, SQIVND (reference sequence).

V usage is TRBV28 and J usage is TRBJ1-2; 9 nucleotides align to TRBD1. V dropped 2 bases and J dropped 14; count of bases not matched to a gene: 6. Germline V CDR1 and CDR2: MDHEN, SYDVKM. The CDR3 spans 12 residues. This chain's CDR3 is CASSLAGTGYTF. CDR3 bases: TGTGCCAGCAGTTTAGCAGGGACAGGGTATACCTTC.

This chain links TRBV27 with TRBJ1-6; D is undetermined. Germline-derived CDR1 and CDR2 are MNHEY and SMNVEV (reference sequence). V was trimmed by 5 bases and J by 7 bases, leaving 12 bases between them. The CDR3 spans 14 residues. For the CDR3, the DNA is TGTGCCAGCAGTACGCGGCCCGTGAATTCACCCCTCCACTTT. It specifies CASSTRPVNSPLHF.

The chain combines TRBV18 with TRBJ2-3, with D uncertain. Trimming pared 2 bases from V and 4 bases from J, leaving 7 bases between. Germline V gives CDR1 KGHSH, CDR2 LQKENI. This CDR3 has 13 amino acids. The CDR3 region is CASSPGPADTQYF. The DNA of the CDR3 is TGTGCCAGCTCACCAGGGCCCGCAGATACGCAGTATTTT. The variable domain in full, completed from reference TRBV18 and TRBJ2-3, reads NAGVMQNPRHLVRRRGQEARLRCSPMKGHSHVYWYRQLPEEGLKFMVYLQKENIIDESGMPKERFSAEFPKEGPSILRIQQVVRGDSAAYFCASSPGPADTQYFGPGTRLTVL.

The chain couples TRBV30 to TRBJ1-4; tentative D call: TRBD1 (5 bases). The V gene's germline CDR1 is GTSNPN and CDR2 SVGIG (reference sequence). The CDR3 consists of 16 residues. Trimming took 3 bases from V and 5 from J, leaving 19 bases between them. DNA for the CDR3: TGTGCCTGGAGCCCTCCTTATGTGGGGCCGAATGAAAAACTGTTTTTT. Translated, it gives CAWSPPYVGPNEKLFF.

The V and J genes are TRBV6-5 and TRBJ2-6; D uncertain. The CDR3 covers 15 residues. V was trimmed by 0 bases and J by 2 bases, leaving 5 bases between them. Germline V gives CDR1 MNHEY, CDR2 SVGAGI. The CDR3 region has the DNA TGTGCCAGCAGTTACTCGTTCACTGGGGCCAACGTCCTGACTTTC. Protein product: CASSYSFTGANVLTF.

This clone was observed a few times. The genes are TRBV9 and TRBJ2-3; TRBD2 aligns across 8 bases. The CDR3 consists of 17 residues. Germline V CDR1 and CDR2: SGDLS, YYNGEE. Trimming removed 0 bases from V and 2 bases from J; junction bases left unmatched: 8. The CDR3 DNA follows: TGTGCCAGCAGCGTAGCTACAGCTAGCGGGTTCACAGATACGCAGTATTTT. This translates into CASSVATASGFTDTQYF.

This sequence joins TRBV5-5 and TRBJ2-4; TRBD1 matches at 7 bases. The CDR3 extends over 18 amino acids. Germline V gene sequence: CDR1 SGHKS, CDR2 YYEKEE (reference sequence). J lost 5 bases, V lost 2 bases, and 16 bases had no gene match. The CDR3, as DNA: TGTGCCAGCAGCTTATTATTAGCTGACAGGGTGGTAGAAAACATTCAGTACTTC. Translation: CASSLLLADRVVENIQYF.

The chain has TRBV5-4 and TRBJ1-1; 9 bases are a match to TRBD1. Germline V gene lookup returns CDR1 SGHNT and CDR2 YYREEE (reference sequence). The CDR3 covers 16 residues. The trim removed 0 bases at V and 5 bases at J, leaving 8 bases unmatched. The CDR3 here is CASSLGQSQGATEAFF. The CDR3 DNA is TGTGCCAGCAGCTTGGGTCAATCACAGGGGGCGACTGAAGCTTTCTTT. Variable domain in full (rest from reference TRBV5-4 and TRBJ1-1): ETGVTQSPTHLIKTRGQQVTLRCSSQSGHNTVSWYQQALGQGPQFIFQYYREEENGRGNFPPRFSGLQFPNYSSELNVNALELDDSALYLCASSLGQSQGATEAFFGQGTRLTVV.

CDR3 protein: CASSQAWTGELFF. CDR3 DNA: TGTGCCAGCAGCCAAGCGTGGACAGGGGAGCTGTTTTTT. The rearrangement joins TRBV3-1 (or the pseudogene TRBV3-2) to TRBJ2-2; tentative D call: TRBD1 (5 bases). Trimming pared 1 base from V and 8 bases from J, leaving 8 bases between. Germline-derived CDR1 and CDR2 are LGHDT and YNNKEL (reference sequence). The CDR3 is made up of 13 amino acids.

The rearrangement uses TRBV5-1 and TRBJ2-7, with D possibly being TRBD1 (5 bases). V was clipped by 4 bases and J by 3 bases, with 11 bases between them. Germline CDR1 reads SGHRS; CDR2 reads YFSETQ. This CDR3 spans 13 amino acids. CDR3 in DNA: TGCGCCAGCAGCACGCCCCAGGGCTACGAGCAGTACTTC. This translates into CASSTPQGYEQYF.

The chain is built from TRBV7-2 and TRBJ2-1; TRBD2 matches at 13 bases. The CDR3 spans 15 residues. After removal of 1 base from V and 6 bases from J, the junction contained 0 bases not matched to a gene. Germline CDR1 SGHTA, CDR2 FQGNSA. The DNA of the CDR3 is TGTGCCAGCAGCTTAGGACTAGCGGGGGGCAATGAGCAGTTCTTC. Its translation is CASSLGLAGGNEQFF.

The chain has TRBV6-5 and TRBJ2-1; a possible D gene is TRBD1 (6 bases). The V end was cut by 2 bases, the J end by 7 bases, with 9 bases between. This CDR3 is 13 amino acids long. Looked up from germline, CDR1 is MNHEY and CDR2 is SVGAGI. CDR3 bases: TGTGCCAGCAGTTACCCGGGACAAAATGAGCAGTTCTTC. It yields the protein CASSYPGQNEQFF.

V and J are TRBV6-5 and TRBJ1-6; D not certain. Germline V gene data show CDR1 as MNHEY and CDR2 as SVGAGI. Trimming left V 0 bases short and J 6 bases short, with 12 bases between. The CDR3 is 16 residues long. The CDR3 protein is CASSYSDGSGNSPLHF. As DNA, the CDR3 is TGTGCCAGCAGTTACTCGGATGGTTCGGGTAATTCACCCCTCCACTTT.

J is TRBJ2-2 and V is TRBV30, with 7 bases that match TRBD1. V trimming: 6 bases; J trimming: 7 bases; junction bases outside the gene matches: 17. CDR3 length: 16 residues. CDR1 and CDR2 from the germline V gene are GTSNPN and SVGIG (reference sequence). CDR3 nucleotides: TGTGCCTGCATAGGGACCGGGACAGACCATTACGGGGAGCTGTTTTTT. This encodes CACIGTGTDHYGELFF.